A single T cell receptor (beta chain) is shown here with its context. Antigen specificity is unknown. Time point reported: week 23, last vaccination. Every vaccination contained 300 ug of the mutant IDH1 20-mer peptide and was paired with topical imiquimod. These data originate in a study of a mutant IDH1 vaccine in newly diagnosed glioma. The wider study: Patients were given eight vaccinations, scheduled in weeks 1, 3, 5, 7, 11, 15, 19 and 23. Vaccines began 4-6 weeks after radiotherapy alone, or with temozolomide cycles. The therapy given earlier, which was standard therapy, consisted of radiotherapy, temozolomide, or both, and most of the patients received both.

Data came from immunoSEQ multiplex PCR; TCRdb stores just in-frame clones and leaves some out. The table has approximately 35,000 clones, roughly 90% seen once. Trimming took off 4 bases at V and 6 bases at J, with 13 bases between the two ends. This CDR3 contains 13 residues. CDR1 and CDR2 from the germline V gene are SGHRS and YFSETQ. Here the sequenced sample was PBMCs, taken from a glioma patient whose treatment included an IDH1 peptide vaccine. The sequence came from a man aged 35-49 years with glioma. The chain has TRBV5-1 and TRBJ1-2; TRBD1 might be the D (6 bases). The CDR3 reads CASSPDSMNGYTF. The DNA for the CDR3 is TGCGCCAGCAGCCCGGACAGTATGAATGGCTACACCTTC.